A single sample gave rise to the 6 T cell receptor beta chains below, sequenced in a study of T-cell memory formation after mild COVID-19. TCRdb processed the 5' RACE reads anew with MiXCR; each CDR3 protein has one entry. The sample holds about 320,000 distinct CDR3 sequences, around an eighth seen once. Input material: PBMCs or a T cell subset sorted from them (not recorded which). All receptors come from a man between 18 and 29 years old who had mild COVID-19 (a few samples of this study predate the infection). Cell type and time point are not known.

The rearrangement joins TRBV7-3 to TRBJ2-5; maybe TRBD2 (6 bases). This CDR3 is built from 15 residues. Trimming cost V 5 bases and J 0 bases, with 13 bases left between them. CDR1 and CDR2 (germline): SGHTA, FQGTGA. CDR3 region: CASSTLAGNQETQYF. In DNA form, the CDR3 reads TGTGCCAGCAGCACTCTTGCGGGGAACCAAGAGACCCAGTACTTC.

The J gene is TRBJ1-4, the V gene TRBV5-1; 12 bases fit TRBD1. Germline V lookup: CDR1 SGHRS, CDR2 YFSETQ. The CDR3 has 17 residues. The ends lost 0 bases at V and 5 bases at J; junction bases unmatched: 5. CDR3 nucleotides: TGCGCCAGCAGCTTGGTTCCGGGACAGGGGGCGAATGAAAAACTGTTTTTT. It translates to CASSLVPGQGANEKLFF.

This clonotype came up a few times. The CDR3 here is CASSIGTRSDTQYF. The DNA of the CDR3 is TGTGCCAGCAGCATCGGGACTAGATCAGATACGCAGTATTTT. The chain employs TRBV11-2 and TRBJ2-3, with 8 bases aligning to TRBD2. V lost 5 bases to trimming and J lost 4 bases; unmatched junction nucleotides: 5. CDR3 length equals 14 residues. Germline V CDR1 and CDR2: SGHAT, FQNNGV.

This clonotype was recorded many times. A read error may produce the germline difference seen at one junction end. The gene calls are TRBV5-6 and TRBJ2-4; no definite D call. The germline V gene has CDR1 SGHDT and CDR2 YYEEEE. The CDR3 sequence is 13 residues long. CDR3 residues: CASSLWARNIQYF. CDR3 DNA sequence: TGTGCCAGCAGCTTGTGGGCCAGAAACATTCAGTACTTC.

The chain couples TRBV25-1 to TRBJ2-3; D unclear. The V gene's germline CDR1 is MGHDK and CDR2 SYGVNS. The CDR3 is made up of 13 amino acids. Trimming stripped 10 bases from V and 2 bases from J, with 13 bases between. The CDR3 region has the DNA TGTGCCACCCTAACCCCGAACACAGATACGCAGTATTTT. Protein: CATLTPNTDTQYF.

V usage is TRBV28 and J usage is TRBJ1-4, with 8 positions matching TRBD1. Trimming at V came to 5 bases and at J to 8 bases, leaving 10 bases not matched to a gene. The germline CDR1 and CDR2 sequences are MDHEN and SYDVKM. This CDR3 contains 15 residues. The CDR3 DNA follows: TGTGCCAGCAGTGACAGGGGATCTTCAAACGAAAAACTGTTTTTT. Amino acid sequence: CASSDRGSSNEKLFF.